The source of this TCR beta chain is a study of beta chain features in type 1 diabetes. The study, taken as a whole, reports: TCRB repertoires of naive, central memory and Treg cells appeared more similar among patients than among healthy donors.

The CDR3 extends over 13 amino acids. The germline V gene has CDR1 SGDLS and CDR2 YYNGEE. V lost 0 bases and J 2 bases, leaving 5 bases between the germline ends. The whole isolated RNA underwent reverse transcription, so sequencing captured expressed TCRB transcripts. Sequenced by immunoSEQ multiplex PCR; TCRdb stores in-frame clones only, minus some. The sample has 350,000 or so clones, about 20% seen once. In this sample, this clone turned up a few times. Its specificity is unknown. The same CDR3 arises from other DNA sequences in this sample as well. This TCR derives from a woman between 18 and 30 years old in good health. The source material was naive CD4+ T cells from blood. The chain links TRBV9 to TRBJ1-2; D remains ambiguous. The CDR3 sequence is CASSVDRNYGYTF. In DNA, the CDR3 is TGTGCCAGCAGCGTAGACAGAAACTATGGCTACACCTTC.